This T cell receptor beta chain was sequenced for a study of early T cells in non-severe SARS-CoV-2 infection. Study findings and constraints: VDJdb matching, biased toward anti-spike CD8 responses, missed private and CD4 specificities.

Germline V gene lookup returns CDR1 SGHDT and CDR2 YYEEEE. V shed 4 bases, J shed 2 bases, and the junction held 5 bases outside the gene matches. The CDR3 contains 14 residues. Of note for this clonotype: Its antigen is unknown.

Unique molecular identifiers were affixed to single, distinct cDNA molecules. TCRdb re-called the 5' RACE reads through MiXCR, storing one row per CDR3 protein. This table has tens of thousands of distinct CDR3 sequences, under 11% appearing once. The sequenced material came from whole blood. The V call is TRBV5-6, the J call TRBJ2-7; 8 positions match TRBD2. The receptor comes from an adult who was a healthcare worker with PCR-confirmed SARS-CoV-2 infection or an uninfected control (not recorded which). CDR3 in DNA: TGTGCCAGCAGCCGCGGGGGGATTCCCTACGAGCAGTACTTC. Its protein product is CASSRGGIPYEQYF.